The 26 T cell receptor beta chains below all came from one sample that was sequenced in a study of T cell repertoires in ileal Crohn's disease. The data were produced by immunoSEQ multiplex PCR, yet TCRdb's version contains in-frame clones alone and is incomplete. The data show approximately 6,700 clones, 85% to 95% seen once. The sequencing sample was made of ileal tissue. The source of these receptors is an adult with Crohn's disease.

The chain has TRBV9 and TRBJ2-1; D call uncertain. CDR1 and CDR2 (germline): SGDLS, YYNGEE. With 4 bases removed from V and 7 bases from J, the gap between germline ends came to 12 bases. The CDR3 sequence is 13 residues long. This CDR3 is CASSPINRNEQFF. The CDR3 coding sequence is TGTGCCAGCAGCCCTATTAACCGGAATGAGCAGTTCTTC.

V and J are TRBV23-1 and TRBJ2-7; TRBD1 is a possible D gene (6 bases). TRBV23-1 is an open reading frame whose function is uncertain. The CDR3 contains 13 residues. V shed 2 bases and J shed 6 bases, with 11 bases lying between them. This CDR3 reads CASSQGQGSEQYF. The CDR3 DNA follows: TGCGCCAGCAGTCAAGGTCAGGGGTCCGAGCAGTACTTC.

The chain carries TRBV28 and TRBJ2-1, with 7 positions matching TRBD1. V gave up 8 bases and J gave up 3 bases; unmatched junction bases: 10. The germline V gene has CDR1 MDHEN and CDR2 SYDVKM. The CDR3 is 15 residues long. The CDR3 DNA sequence: TGTGCCAGCGGACTGGGGACAGTTGGCTACAATGAGCAGTTCTTC. As protein: CASGLGTVGYNEQFF.

V usage is TRBV14 and J usage is TRBJ1-6; 8 bases fit TRBD1. The germline gives CDR1 SGHDN, CDR2 FVKESK. The CDR3 is made up of 18 amino acids. Trimming at V came to 3 bases and at J to 7 bases, leaving 14 bases not matched to a gene. This CDR3 is CASSHNPGGGGFNSPLHF. CDR3 in DNA: TGTGCCAGCAGCCACAACCCAGGGGGCGGAGGGTTCAATTCACCCCTCCACTTT.

V gene TRBV5-4 combines with J gene TRBJ2-7; a weak D match, TRBD1 (6 bases). The CDR3 is 15 residues long. Germline CDR1 and CDR2: SGHNT and YYREEE (reference sequence). The ends were cut back, 1 base at V and 2 bases at J, with 13 bases in the middle. DNA of the CDR3: TGTGCCAGCAGCTTGCCGGGACAATCTGCCTACGAGCAGTACTTC. Amino acid sequence: CASSLPGQSAYEQYF. The full variable domain, its missing parts supplied by reference TRBV5-4 and TRBJ2-7, is ETGVTQSPTHLIKTRGQQVTLRCSSQSGHNTVSWYQQALGQGPQFIFQYYREEENGRGNFPPRFSGLQFPNYSSELNVNALELDDSALYLCASSLPGQSAYEQYFGPGTRLTVT.

The chain has TRBV29-1 and TRBJ2-7; 13 nucleotides line up with TRBD2. Per germline, CDR1 SQVTM and CDR2 ANQGSEA. This CDR3 contains 18 residues. V shed 1 base and J 4 bases; nucleotides not matched to a gene: 13. CDR3 protein: CSVEGHPGTSGMAYEQYF. CDR3 DNA: TGCAGCGTTGAAGGCCATCCAGGGACTAGCGGGATGGCTTACGAGCAGTACTTC.

This chain uses TRBV5-1 with TRBJ2-2; D not certain. V was shortened by 0 bases and J by 1 base, with 10 bases between the two germline ends. The V gene's germline CDR1 is SGHRS and CDR2 YFSETQ. The CDR3 runs 16 residues. CDR3 coding DNA: TGCGCCAGCAGCTTGGGACTGAGATGGAACACCGGGGAGCTGTTTTTT. This sequence encodes CASSLGLRWNTGELFF.

This chain uses TRBV5-1 with TRBJ1-4, with unresolved D. The CDR3 loop spans 17 amino acids. V lost 0 bases and J lost 0, with 12 bases in between. The V gene's germline CDR1 is SGHRS and CDR2 YFSETQ. CDR3 DNA sequence: TGCGCCAGCAGCTTGGGTATCGACGGGGCAACTAATGAAAAACTGTTTTTT. It specifies CASSLGIDGATNEKLFF.

The rearrangement uses TRBV11-3 and TRBJ2-1, with TRBD2 matching 8 bases. The ends lost 5 bases at V and 1 base at J; junction bases unmatched: 7. The CDR3 sequence is 16 residues long. Germline V gene sequence: CDR1 SGHNT, CDR2 YENEEA. Here the CDR3 DNA reads TGTGCCAGCAGCCCGGGGGGGCGGGGATCCTACAATGAGCAGTTCTTC. Its protein is CASSPGGRGSYNEQFF. The full variable domain, in which reference TRBV11-3 and TRBJ2-1 provide the parts outside the CDR3, is EAGVVQSPRYKIIEKKQPVAFWCNPISGHNTLYWYLQNLGQGPELLIRYENEEAVDDSQLPKDRFSAERLKGVDSTLKIQPAELGDSAVYLCASSPGGRGSYNEQFFGPGTRLTVL.

This chain's CDR3 is CASSQDRGRYRSSYEQYF. CDR3 DNA: TGTGCCAGCAGCCAAGACAGGGGGAGGTATAGGTCTTCCTACGAGCAGTACTTC. The chain joins TRBV14 to TRBJ2-7; a possible D gene is TRBD1 (7 bases). The ends were cut back, 0 bases at V and 1 base at J, with 19 bases in the middle. Germline V gene lookup returns CDR1 SGHDN and CDR2 FVKESK. CDR3 length: 18 amino acids.

The chain carries TRBV18 and TRBJ2-1, with 11 bases lining up with TRBD2. This CDR3 is built from 17 residues. Germline loops: CDR1 KGHSH, CDR2 LQKENI. The J segment lost 0 bases and the V segment lost 3 bases, leaving 4 bases of the junction unmatched. The CDR3: CASSPPSGRISYNEQFF. The CDR3 DNA follows: TGTGCCAGCTCACCGCCTAGCGGGAGGATCTCCTACAATGAGCAGTTCTTC.

The V gene is TRBV21-1, the J gene TRBJ1-5; TRBD1, the table's D call, was not compared with the DNA. TRBV21-1 is a known pseudogene. CDR3 length: 15 residues. The DNA for the CDR3 is TGTGCCAGCAGCGCACGGACAGCGATCAATCAGCCCCAGCATTTT. Its translation: CASSARTAINQPQHF.

The rearrangement uses TRBV19 and TRBJ1-2; weak D call: TRBD1 (6 bases). Germline loops: CDR1 LNHDA, CDR2 SQIVND (reference sequence). The CDR3 extends over 16 amino acids. V was cut by 2 bases and J by 8 bases, with 21 bases left in between. CDR3 sequence reads: CASSILGLQGTRGYTF. CDR3 DNA: TGTGCCAGTAGTATACTTGGTTTACAGGGTACGCGGGGCTACACCTTC. Combining the CDR3 with reference TRBV19 and TRBJ1-2 gives the whole variable domain DGGITQSPKYLFRKEGQNVTLSCEQNLNHDAMYWYRQDPGQGLRLIYYSQIVNDFQKGDIAEGYSVSREKKESFPLTVTSAQKNPTAFYLCASSILGLQGTRGYTFGSGTRLTVV.

This sequence joins TRBV10-3 and TRBJ2-7, with 9 bases lining up with TRBD2. The CDR3 extends over 14 amino acids. J lost 4 bases, V lost 6 bases, and 7 bases had no gene match. CDR1 and CDR2 from the germline V gene are ENHRY and SYGVKD. DNA of the CDR3: TGTGCCATCAGGAGTAGCGGGAGAGAGTACGAGCAGTACTTC. It yields the protein CAIRSSGREYEQYF.

The chain uses TRBV7-3 and TRBJ2-3, with 10 bases matching TRBD2. CDR3 length equals 15 residues. Trimming cost V 4 bases and J 2 bases; bases outside gene matches: 3. Per germline, CDR1 SGHTA and CDR2 FQGTGA. This chain's CDR3 is CASSSAGGTTDTQYF. Here the CDR3 DNA reads TGTGCCAGCAGCTCAGCGGGAGGGACCACAGATACGCAGTATTTT.

CDR3 bases: TGTGCCAGCAGCTTTCACAGGGGTGATGAAAAACTGTTTTTT. Translation: CASSFHRGDEKLFF. The chain carries TRBV7-9 and TRBJ1-4, with TRBD1 matching 7 bases. After removal of 3 bases from V and 6 bases from J, the junction contained 4 bases not matched to a gene. Germline V gene data show CDR1 as SEHNR and CDR2 as FQNEAQ (reference sequence). This CDR3 is 14 amino acids long.

The chain uses TRBV5-1 and TRBJ2-3; TRBD2 matches 8 bases. This CDR3 has 15 residues. V dropped 5 bases and J dropped 3; count of bases not matched to a gene: 8. CDR1 is SGHRS, CDR2 YFSETQ, per germline. The chain's CDR3 is CASREDRGGTDTQYF. As DNA, the CDR3 is TGCGCCAGCAGGGAAGACCGGGGGGGGACAGATACGCAGTATTTT.

The CDR3 sequence is CASSRDRGETQYF. For the CDR3, the DNA is TGTGCCAGCAGCAGGGACAGAGGAGAGACCCAGTACTTC. This chain links TRBV7-2 with TRBJ2-5; 7 bases are shared with TRBD1. CDR3 size: 13 residues. The V gene's germline CDR1 is SGHTA and CDR2 FQGNSA. After removal of 5 bases from V and 4 bases from J, the junction contained 4 bases not matched to a gene.

The V call is TRBV19, the J call TRBJ2-1; 10 bases agree with TRBD2. The CDR3 is made up of 15 amino acids. V lost 5 bases to trimming and J lost 4 bases; unmatched junction nucleotides: 5. Germline loops: CDR1 LNHDA, CDR2 SQIVND (reference sequence). The CDR3 is CASSSSGSPYNEQFF. The CDR3 DNA is TGTGCCAGTAGTTCTAGCGGGAGTCCTTACAATGAGCAGTTCTTC.

The chain has TRBV27 and TRBJ1-2; D gene ambiguous. The V end was cut by 2 bases, the J end by 7 bases, with 11 bases between. CDR1 and CDR2 (germline): MNHEY, SMNVEV (reference sequence). The CDR3 length is 13 residues. The CDR3 DNA follows: TGTGCCAGCAGTTTACGGGGTAGTGGTGGCTACACCTTC. This codes for CASSLRGSGGYTF.

The chain recombines TRBV13 with TRBJ2-1, with 7 bases matching TRBD1. Germline V gene sequence: CDR1 PRHDT, CDR2 FYEKMQ (reference sequence). This CDR3 comprises 15 residues. V trimming: 0 bases; J trimming: 6 bases; junction bases outside the gene matches: 5. As DNA, the CDR3 is TGTGCCAGCAGCTTAGGCCGGGACAGTACCAATGAGCAGTTCTTC. Translation: CASSLGRDSTNEQFF.

The genes are TRBV19 and TRBJ2-7, with 10 bases aligning to TRBD2. J lost 0 bases, V lost 5 bases, and 13 bases had no gene match. Germline values: CDR1 LNHDA, CDR2 SQIVND (reference sequence). CDR3 length: 18 residues. The CDR3 reads CASSSHAGTSVISYEQYF. DNA of the CDR3: TGTGCCAGTAGTTCCCACGCCGGGACTAGCGTCATCTCCTACGAGCAGTACTTC.

This clone has only one observation. The chain combines TRBV25-1 with TRBJ2-5; 9 bases are a match to TRBD1. Germline values: CDR1 MGHDK, CDR2 SYGVNS. After removal of 4 bases from V and 5 bases from J, the junction contained 14 bases not matched to a gene. CDR3 size: 17 residues. CDR3 sequence (DNA): TGTGCCAGCAGTGTCCGGGACAGGGTTTTCTTAGGGGAGACCCAGTACTTC. Protein sequence: CASSVRDRVFLGETQYF.

V is TRBV28 and J is TRBJ2-1; possible D gene TRBD2, 5 bases. The CDR3 runs to 14 residues. The V end was cut by 3 bases, the J end by 6 bases, with 12 bases between. The germline CDR1 and CDR2 sequences are MDHEN and SYDVKM. CDR3 amino acids: CASSFLREINEQFF. The CDR3 region has the DNA TGTGCCAGCAGTTTCCTTAGGGAGATCAATGAGCAGTTCTTC.

The chain is built from TRBV28 and TRBJ2-7, with D tentatively TRBD2 (6 bases). The CDR3 loop spans 13 amino acids. V dropped 7 bases and J dropped 1 base, with 11 bases sitting between them. Per the germline V gene, CDR1 is MDHEN and CDR2 is SYDVKM. CDR3 bases: TGTGCCAGCACCACTAGCAGATCCTACGAGCAGTACTTC. This sequence encodes CASTTSRSYEQYF.

The J gene is TRBJ1-5, the V gene TRBV28; a weak D match, TRBD1 (6 bases). The CDR3 consists of 13 residues. Germline loops: CDR1 MDHEN, CDR2 SYDVKM. Trimming shortened V by 5 bases and J by 4 bases, and 9 bases separated the two germline ends. CDR3 sequence: CASSIQGNQPQHF. The DNA for the CDR3 is TGTGCCAGCAGTATCCAGGGGAATCAGCCCCAGCATTTT. The entire variable domain, with the rest obtained from reference TRBV28 and TRBJ1-5, is as follows: DVKVTQSSRYLVKRTGEKVFLECVQDMDHENMFWYRQDPGLGLRLIYFSYDVKMKEKGDIPEGYSVSREKKERFSLILESASTNQTSMYLCASSIQGNQPQHFGDGTRLSIL.